This T cell receptor (beta chain) was profiled in a study of shared clonotypes between healthy human individuals. Background on the study: The composition of the donors was a couple of women and three men aged 18 to 49. For every donor, three CD4 naive, three CD4 memory, two CD8 naive and one CD8 memory plates were used.

Donors were healthy HIV-negative adults without recently reported acute infections or vaccinations. Sequenced by immunoSEQ multiplex PCR; TCRdb stores in-frame clones only, minus some. The data hold more than 2 million clones, with 90% to 96% observed a single time. The origin of this receptor is a young man in good health. Sequenced input: naive CD4+ T cells sorted from blood. Sample subset: CD45RA+ positively selected.

The CDR3 region has the DNA TGTGCCAGTAGTTTTTGGACAGACGACGGAGGCTACACCTTC. Translating it yields CASSFWTDDGGYTF. The chain uses TRBV19 and TRBJ1-2; weak D call: TRBD1 (6 bases). The germline gives CDR1 LNHDA, CDR2 SQIVND (reference sequence). The CDR3 length is 14 residues. V was trimmed by 5 bases and J by 8 bases, leaving 18 bases between them.